These T cell receptor beta chains were read from a single sample in a study of shared clonotypes between healthy human individuals. Using immunoSEQ multiplex PCR, the repertoire was profiled, and TCRdb retains in-frame clones only, with some absent. Here the sample spans some 1,900,000 clones, around 96% being singletons. The sequencing input was naive CD8+ T cells sorted from blood. The receptors shown here come from a man aged 18 to 30 in good health. The CDR3 runs from the conserved cysteine through the conserved F or W. The D gene is left open where the match is weak. Rows may omit the clone size; those that give it use once, few, many or a size class.

TRBD1	TRBV9	NA	TRBJ2-3	CASSSPGGADTQYF	TGTGCCAGCAGCAGCCCAGGGGGCGCAGATACGCAGTATTTT
TRBD1	TRBV4-1	NA	TRBJ1-2	CASSQLTGVDYGYTF	TGCGCCAGCAGCCAACTTACAGGGGTTGACTATGGCTACACCTTC
TRBD2	TRBV6-4	once	TRBJ2-4	CASRPTSGGPRPLAKNIQYF	TGTGCCAGCAGGCCTACTAGCGGGGGGCCAAGACCCTTAGCCAAAAACATTCAGTACTTC
NA	TRBV6-5	NA	TRBJ1-2	CASSYWGGGYTF	TGTGCCAGCAGTTACTGGGGCGGTGGCTACACCTTC
NA	TRBV11-2	NA	TRBJ2-7	CASRKGVGSYEQYF	TGTGCCAGCAGGAAGGGAGTAGGCTCCTACGAGCAGTACTTC
NA	TRBV11-2	once	TRBJ1-2	CASSLLHRVDGYTF	TGTGCCAGCAGCTTACTCCACAGGGTTGATGGCTACACCTTC
NA	TRBV4-1	NA	TRBJ1-4	CASSQEGEGIDEKLFF	TGCGCCAGCAGCCAAGAGGGAGAGGGGATTGATGAAAAACTGTTTTTT
TRBD1	TRBV28	NA	TRBJ1-1	CASSQTGGTEAFF	TGTGCCAGCAGTCAGACAGGGGGCACTGAAGCTTTCTTT
NA	TRBV28	NA	TRBJ2-7	CASRKQGLGAYEQYF	TGTGCCAGCAGAAAACAGGGTCTAGGGGCCTACGAGCAGTACTTC
NA	TRBV27	NA	TRBJ2-3	CASSFLGGSNGITDTQYF	TGTGCCAGCAGTTTTCTGGGGGGATCCAATGGGATCACAGATACGCAGTATTTT
NA	TRBV11-2	once	TRBJ1-6	CASSLTNQLLHF	TGTGCCAGCAGCTTAACAAACCAACTCCTCCACTTT
NA	TRBV4-3	NA	TRBJ1-1	CASSQDGAAMNTEAFF	TGCGCCAGCAGCCAAGATGGGGCAGCGATGAACACTGAAGCTTTCTTT
NA	TRBV7-2	NA	TRBJ1-2	CASSSDGGLVFGYTF	TGTGCCAGCAGCTCCGATGGGGGGTTGGTCTTTGGCTACACCTTC
NA	TRBV27	NA	TRBJ2-3	CASSLLPLAFSTDTQYF	TGTGCCAGCAGTTTATTACCGCTAGCCTTTAGCACAGATACGCAGTATTTT
NA	TRBV5-6	NA	TRBJ2-7	CASSDQDNIYEQYF	TGTGCCAGCAGCGATCAGGACAATATCTACGAGCAGTACTTC
NA	TRBV13	NA	TRBJ2-7	CASSLGLGNEQYF	TGTGCCAGCAGCTTAGGCCTTGGAAACGAGCAGTACTTC
NA	TRBV5-4	once	TRBJ2-1	CASSGTSYEQFF	TGTGCCAGCAGCGGGACTTCTTATGAGCAGTTCTTC
TRBD2	TRBV5-1	NA	TRBJ2-4	CASSLESRLAVNIQYF	TGCGCCAGCAGCTTGGAGTCAAGACTAGCGGTGAACATTCAGTACTTC
TRBD1	TRBV5-6	NA	TRBJ2-7	CASSWDGTGVAYEQYF	TGTGCCAGCAGCTGGGACGGGACAGGGGTTGCCTACGAGCAGTACTTC
NA	TRBV2	NA	TRBJ1-1	CATQQGNTEAFF	TGTGCCACCCAACAGGGAAACACTGAAGCTTTCTTT
NA	TRBV7-9	NA	TRBJ1-2	CASSSPGINYGYTF	TGTGCCAGCAGCTCCCCCGGGATAAACTATGGCTACACCTTC
NA	TRBV28	NA	TRBJ2-2	CASSFSQGNTGELFF	TGTGCCAGCAGCTTCTCGCAGGGAAACACCGGGGAGCTGTTTTTT
TRBD2	TRBV5-1	NA	TRBJ2-5	CASSSAGGREETQYF	TGCGCCAGCAGCTCAGCGGGAGGGCGAGAAGAGACCCAGTACTTC
NA	TRBV30	NA	TRBJ2-7	CAWSSGNGGEQYF	TGTGCCTGGAGTTCCGGGAACGGAGGCGAGCAGTACTTC
NA	TRBV5-4	once	TRBJ2-3	CASRELGWDTQYF	TGTGCCAGCAGGGAACTAGGATGGGATACGCAGTATTTT
NA	TRBV19	NA	TRBJ2-7	CASSIPPDHPAYEQYF	TGTGCCAGTAGTATCCCCCCCGACCACCCTGCCTACGAGCAGTACTTC
TRBD1	TRBV27	NA	TRBJ1-6	CASSSIGTAYNSPLHF	TGTGCCAGCAGTTCCATCGGGACAGCCTATAATTCACCCCTCCACTTT
NA	TRBV6-6	NA	TRBJ1-3	CASSYESWDTIYF	TGTGCCAGCAGTTACGAATCCTGGGACACCATATATTTT
NA	TRBV11-2	NA	TRBJ1-1	CASSLHGEETEAFF	TGTGCCAGCAGCTTACATGGGGAGGAAACTGAAGCTTTCTTT
NA	TRBV6-1	NA	TRBJ2-1	CASSEDSSEQFF	TGTGCCAGCAGTGAAGACAGCAGTGAGCAGTTCTTC
NA	TRBV4-1	NA	TRBJ2-7	CASSQLQGGPYEQYF	TGCGCCAGCAGCCAATTACAGGGGGGGCCCTACGAGCAGTACTTC
NA	TRBV11-2	NA	TRBJ2-1	CASSPGAIGQFF	TGTGCCAGCAGCCCTGGGGCGATCGGGCAGTTCTTC
NA	TRBV4-3	NA	TRBJ2-7	CASSQGQTYEQYF	TGCGCCAGCAGCCAAGGACAGACCTACGAGCAGTACTTC
TRBD2	TRBV2	NA	TRBJ2-3	CASSPGLAGTTDTQYF	TGTGCCAGCAGTCCAGGACTAGCGGGGACCACAGATACGCAGTATTTT
TRBD2	TRBV7-8	NA	TRBJ2-7	CASSLGASGRAYEQYF	TGTGCCAGCAGCTTAGGGGCTAGCGGGAGGGCCTACGAGCAGTACTTC
NA	TRBV29-1	NA	TRBJ1-2	CSVEDRLVGRIYGYTF	TGCAGCGTTGAAGATCGATTAGTAGGCCGAATCTATGGCTACACCTTC
NA	TRBV28	NA	TRBJ1-2	CASTSEYYGYTF	TGTGCCAGCACGTCTGAGTACTATGGCTACACCTTC
TRBD1	TRBV9	NA	TRBJ1-2	CASSVAQGAFGYTF	TGTGCCAGCAGCGTAGCCCAGGGGGCTTTTGGCTACACCTTC
NA	TRBV7-8	NA	TRBJ2-7	CASSFRLSYEQYF	TGTGCCAGCAGCTTCAGACTCTCCTACGAGCAGTACTTC
TRBD2	TRBV27	NA	TRBJ2-7	CASSLSRAGVYEQYF	TGTGCCAGCAGTTTATCTAGAGCGGGGGTCTACGAGCAGTACTTC
NA	TRBV6-6	NA	TRBJ2-5	CASSSLAIEETQYF	TGTGCCAGCAGCTCTCTAGCAATTGAGGAGACCCAGTACTTC
TRBD2	TRBV6-5	NA	TRBJ2-7	CASSYSGTSATYEQYF	TGTGCCAGCAGTTACTCCGGGACTAGTGCTACCTACGAGCAGTACTTC
NA	TRBV7-9	once	TRBJ2-7	CASSLASLRGLGEQYF	TGTGCCAGCAGCTTAGCGTCGCTGCGGGGACTTGGCGAGCAGTACTTC
NA	TRBV30	NA	TRBJ2-1	CAWSSTGTNEQFF	TGTGCCTGGAGTTCGACAGGAACCAATGAGCAGTTCTTC
TRBD2	TRBV27	NA	TRBJ2-3	CASSSTGLAGTDTQYF	TGTGCCAGCAGTTCTACGGGACTAGCGGGAACAGATACGCAGTATTTT
TRBD2	TRBV27	NA	TRBJ2-5	CASTFSGAGQGETQYF	TGTGCCAGCACCTTTAGCGGGGCCGGGCAGGGAGAGACCCAGTACTTC
TRBD1	TRBV19	NA	TRBJ2-7	CASSETTGTVTYEQYF	TGTGCCAGTAGTGAAACGACCGGGACAGTCACCTACGAGCAGTACTTC
TRBD1	TRBV4-1	NA	TRBJ1-2	CASSQDPGTGNYGYTF	TGCGCCAGCAGCCAAGATCCCGGGACAGGGAACTATGGCTACACCTTC
NA	TRBV5-6	NA	TRBJ1-1	CASSLGGIEAFF	TGTGCCAGCAGCTTGGGAGGGATTGAAGCTTTCTTT
TRBD2	TRBV6-6	NA	TRBJ2-7	CASSNHVAGGPGEQYF	TGTGCCAGCAGCAACCACGTAGCGGGGGGGCCGGGCGAGCAGTACTTC
NA	TRBV27	NA	TRBJ1-6	CASSFARAEWDNSPLHF	TGTGCCAGCAGTTTTGCCAGGGCCGAGTGGGACAATTCACCCCTCCACTTT
NA	TRBV7-9	NA	TRBJ2-1	CASSSPSWEISYNEQFF	TGTGCCAGCAGCTCACCATCATGGGAGATCTCCTACAATGAGCAGTTCTTC
NA	TRBV5-1	NA	TRBJ1-4	CASRGGYNEKLFF	TGCGCCAGCAGAGGCGGGTATAATGAAAAACTGTTTTTT
NA	TRBV10-2	NA	TRBJ1-5	CASAMGEGPQHF	TGCGCCAGCGCGATGGGAGAGGGGCCCCAGCATTTT